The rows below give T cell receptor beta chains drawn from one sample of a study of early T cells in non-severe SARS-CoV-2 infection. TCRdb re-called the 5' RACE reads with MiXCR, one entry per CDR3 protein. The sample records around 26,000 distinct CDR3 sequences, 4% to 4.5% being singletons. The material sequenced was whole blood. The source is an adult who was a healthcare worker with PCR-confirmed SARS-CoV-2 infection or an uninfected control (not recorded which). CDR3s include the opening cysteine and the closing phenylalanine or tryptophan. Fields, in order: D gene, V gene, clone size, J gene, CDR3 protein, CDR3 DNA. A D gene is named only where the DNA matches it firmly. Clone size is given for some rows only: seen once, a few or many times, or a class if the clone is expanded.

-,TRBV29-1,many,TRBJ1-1,CSVLRQVNTEAFF,TGCAGCGTTCTCAGACAGGTGAACACTGAAGCTTTCTTT
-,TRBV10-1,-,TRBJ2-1,CASSSRGNEQFF,TGCGCCAGCAGTAGCAGGGGAAATGAGCAGTTCTTC
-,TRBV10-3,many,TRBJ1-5,CAISETQASYSNQPQHF,TGTGCCATCAGTGAGACACAGGCCTCATATAGCAATCAGCCCCAGCATTTT
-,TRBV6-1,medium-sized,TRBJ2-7,CASVGGIDYEQYF,TGTGCCAGCGTCGGTGGGATAGATTACGAGCAGTACTTC
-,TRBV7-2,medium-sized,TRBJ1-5,CASSPRLGNQPQHF,TGTGCCAGCAGCCCCCGCCTGGGAAATCAGCCCCAGCATTTT
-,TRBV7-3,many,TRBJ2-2,CASSPPGANTGELFF,TGTGCCAGCAGCCCCCCCGGGGCGAACACCGGGGAGCTGTTTTTT
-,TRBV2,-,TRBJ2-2,CASRLDSTGELFF,TGTGCCAGCAGACTAGACAGCACCGGGGAGCTGTTTTTT
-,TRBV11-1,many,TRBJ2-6,CASSFWAGANVLIF,TGTGCCAGCAGCTTTTGGGCTGGGGCCAACGTCCTGATTTTC
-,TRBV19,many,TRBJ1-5,CASSIQGSSNQPQHF,TGTGCCAGTAGTATCCAGGGTTCGAGCAATCAGCCCCAGCATTTT
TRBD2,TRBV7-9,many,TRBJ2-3,CASSPTSGLTDTQYF,TGTGCCAGCAGCCCGACTAGCGGGCTCACAGATACGCAGTATTTT
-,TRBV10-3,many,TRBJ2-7,CAISGATENSYEQYF,TGTGCCATCAGTGGGGCGACAGAGAACAGCTACGAGCAGTACTTC
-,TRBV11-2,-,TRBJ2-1,CASSLSGLYNEQFF,TGTGCCAGCAGCTTATCGGGACTCTACAATGAGCAGTTCTTC
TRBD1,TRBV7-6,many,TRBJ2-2,CASSELGQRHTGELFF,TGTGCCAGCAGCGAACTGGGACAGCGACACACCGGGGAGCTGTTTTTT
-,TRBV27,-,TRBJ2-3,CASSLVPSTDTQYF,TGTGCCAGCTCCCTCGTACCTAGCACAGATACGCAGTATTTT
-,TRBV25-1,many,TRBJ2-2,CASSEFGGPGELFF,TGTGCCAGCAGTGAATTCGGGGGACCCGGGGAGCTGTTTTTT
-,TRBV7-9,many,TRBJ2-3,CASSWTADTQYF,TGTGCCAGCAGCTGGACAGCCGATACGCAGTATTTT
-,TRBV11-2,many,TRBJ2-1,CASSFIVGPVHNEQFF,TGTGCCAGCAGCTTTATCGTTGGACCAGTCCACAATGAGCAGTTCTTC
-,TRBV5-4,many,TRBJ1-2,CASSSFGSGWYGYTF,TGTGCCAGCAGCTCCTTTGGCAGCGGGTGGTATGGCTACACCTTC
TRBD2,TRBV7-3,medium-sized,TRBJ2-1,CASSLGLAAYNEQFF,TGTGCCAGCAGCTTAGGGCTAGCGGCTTACAATGAGCAGTTCTTC
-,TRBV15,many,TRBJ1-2,CATSRDRGSRYGYTF,TGTGCCACCAGCAGAGATCGGGGATCGCGATATGGCTACACCTTC
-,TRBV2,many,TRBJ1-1,CASSLGAGRTEAFF,TGTGCCAGCAGTCTGGGGGCAGGGAGGACTGAAGCTTTCTTT
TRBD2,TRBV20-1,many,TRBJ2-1,CSARAFSGTRYSSYNEQFF,TGCAGTGCTAGAGCCTTTAGCGGGACCCGTTATTCCTCCTACAATGAGCAGTTCTTC
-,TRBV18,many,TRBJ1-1,CASSTTVNAEAFF,TGTGCCAGCTCAACCACAGTTAACGCTGAAGCTTTCTTT
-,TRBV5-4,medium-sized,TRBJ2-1,CASSGGGAYNEQFF,TGTGCCAGCAGCGGTGGCGGGGCCTACAATGAGCAGTTCTTC
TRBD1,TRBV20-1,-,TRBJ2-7,CSAWTGVSYEQYF,TGCAGTGCTTGGACAGGGGTCTCCTACGAGCAGTACTTC
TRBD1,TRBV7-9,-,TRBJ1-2,CASSSGQKAEGDYGYTF,TGTGCCAGCAGCTCGGGACAGAAGGCGGAAGGGGATTATGGCTACACCTTC
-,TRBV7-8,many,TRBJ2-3,CASSLLHLLITDTQYF,TGTGCCAGCAGCTTACTGCACCTACTAATCACAGATACGCAGTATTTT
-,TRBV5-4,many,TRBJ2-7,CASSPTGDTYEQYF,TGTGCCAGCAGCCCAACCGGGGACACCTACGAGCAGTACTTC
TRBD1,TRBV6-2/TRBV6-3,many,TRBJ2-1,CASRPTGDNEQFF,TGTGCCAGCAGACCGACAGGGGACAATGAGCAGTTCTTC
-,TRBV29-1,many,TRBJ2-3,CSVESAGRTDTQYF,TGCAGCGTTGAGTCGGCGGGTCGAACAGATACGCAGTATTTT
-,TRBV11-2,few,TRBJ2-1,CASSLPLAEQFF,TGTGCCAGCAGCTTACCCTTGGCCGAGCAGTTCTTC
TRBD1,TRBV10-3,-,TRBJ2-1,CAIRPTGEDEQFF,TGTGCCATCAGACCGACAGGGGAGGATGAGCAGTTCTTC
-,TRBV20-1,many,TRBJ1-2,CSAPVEGYSYTF,TGCAGTGCTCCGGTTGAGGGGTATAGCTACACCTTC
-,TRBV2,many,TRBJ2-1,CASRADSAKQFF,TGTGCCAGCAGGGCGGACAGCGCGAAACAGTTCTTC
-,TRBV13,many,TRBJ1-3,CASSLGYSSGNTIYF,TGTGCCAGCAGCTTAGGCTACAGTTCTGGAAACACCATATATTTT
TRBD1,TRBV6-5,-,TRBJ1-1,CASSYLQGAPQEAFF,TGTGCCAGCAGTTACCTACAGGGGGCCCCGCAAGAAGCTTTCTTT
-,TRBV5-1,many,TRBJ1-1,CASSFMGLYTEAFF,TGCGCCAGCAGCTTCATGGGGCTATACACTGAAGCTTTCTTT
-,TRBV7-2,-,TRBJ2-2,CASSLALTGELFF,TGTGCCAGCAGCTTAGCGTTGACCGGGGAGCTGTTTTTT
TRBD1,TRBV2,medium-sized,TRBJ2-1,CASSFGTVNEQFF,TGTGCCAGCAGTTTCGGGACAGTCAATGAGCAGTTCTTC
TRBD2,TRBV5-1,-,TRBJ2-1,CASSLAPGTSGNNEQFF,TGCGCCAGCAGCTTGGCCCCTGGGACTAGCGGGAACAATGAGCAGTTCTTC
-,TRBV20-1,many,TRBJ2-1,CSATTGTYNEQFF,TGCAGTGCTACTACAGGGACCTACAATGAGCAGTTCTTC
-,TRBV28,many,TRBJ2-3,CATDRAGTDTQYF,TGTGCCACGGATCGGGCAGGCACAGATACGCAGTATTTT
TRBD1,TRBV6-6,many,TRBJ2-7,CASSLDRGRSYEQYF,TGTGCCAGCAGTTTGGACAGGGGGCGTTCCTACGAGCAGTACTTC
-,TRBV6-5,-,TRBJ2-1,CASSYLGGRPNEQFF,TGTGCCAGCAGTTACTTGGGGGGCAGGCCCAATGAGCAGTTCTTC
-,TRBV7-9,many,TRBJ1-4,CASSLGSWTELFF,TGTGCCAGCAGCTTAGGTTCGTGGACCGAACTGTTTTTT
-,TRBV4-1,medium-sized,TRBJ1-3,CASSQERASPLRNTIYF,TGCGCCAGCAGCCAAGAGAGGGCCAGTCCCTTAAGAAACACCATATATTTT
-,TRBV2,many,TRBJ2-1,CASSDRGNYNEQFF,TGTGCCAGCAGTGATCGCGGGAACTACAATGAGCAGTTCTTC
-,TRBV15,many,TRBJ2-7,CATSRGTTYEQYF,TGTGCCACCAGCAGAGGGACTACCTACGAGCAGTACTTC
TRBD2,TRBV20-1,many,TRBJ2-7,CSASGGREGYYEQYF,TGCAGTGCTAGTGGGGGTCGGGAGGGCTACTACGAGCAGTACTTC
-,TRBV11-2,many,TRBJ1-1,CASSPDPDMNTEAFF,TGTGCCAGCAGCCCAGACCCCGATATGAACACTGAAGCTTTCTTT
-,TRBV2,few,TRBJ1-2,CASSGRGVMYGYTF,TGTGCCAGCAGTGGGCGGGGAGTCATGTATGGCTACACCTTC
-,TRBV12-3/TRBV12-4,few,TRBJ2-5,CASSSGRDDLETQYF,TGTGCCAGCAGTTCTGGCCGGGACGACTTAGAGACCCAGTACTTC
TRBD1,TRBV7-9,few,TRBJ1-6,CASSAAGGPLHF,TGTGCCAGCAGCGCAGCAGGGGGACCCCTCCACTTT
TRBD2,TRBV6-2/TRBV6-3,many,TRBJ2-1,CASVAGGSSVDEQFF,TGTGCCAGCGTAGCGGGAGGGTCTTCCGTCGATGAGCAGTTCTTC
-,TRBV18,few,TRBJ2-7,CASSPSTGNSYEQYF,TGTGCCAGCTCACCGTCGACGGGGAACTCCTACGAGCAGTACTTC
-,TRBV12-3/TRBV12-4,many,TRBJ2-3,CASSYGPQGPDTQYF,TGTGCCAGCAGTTACGGACCCCAGGGCCCAGATACGCAGTATTTT